This T cell receptor (beta chain) is from a study of identifying expanded T cells in peripheral blood. Generated by immunoSEQ multiplex PCR, the TCRdb table keeps only in-frame clones and is missing some. Here the sample spans about 91,000 clones, about nine tenths being singletons. Per germline, CDR1 ENHRY and CDR2 SYGVKD. Trimming took 3 bases from V and 0 from J; bases not matched to a gene: 7. This CDR3 comprises 17 residues. The TCR comes from a person aged 18-70 years in good health. V is TRBV10-3 and J is TRBJ2-2, with 7 bases lining up with TRBD2. Sequenced: blood. CDR3 in amino acids: CAISEPPGGANTGELFF. The CDR3 DNA sequence: TGTGCCATCAGTGAACCCCCTGGGGGGGCGAACACCGGGGAGCTGTTTTTT.